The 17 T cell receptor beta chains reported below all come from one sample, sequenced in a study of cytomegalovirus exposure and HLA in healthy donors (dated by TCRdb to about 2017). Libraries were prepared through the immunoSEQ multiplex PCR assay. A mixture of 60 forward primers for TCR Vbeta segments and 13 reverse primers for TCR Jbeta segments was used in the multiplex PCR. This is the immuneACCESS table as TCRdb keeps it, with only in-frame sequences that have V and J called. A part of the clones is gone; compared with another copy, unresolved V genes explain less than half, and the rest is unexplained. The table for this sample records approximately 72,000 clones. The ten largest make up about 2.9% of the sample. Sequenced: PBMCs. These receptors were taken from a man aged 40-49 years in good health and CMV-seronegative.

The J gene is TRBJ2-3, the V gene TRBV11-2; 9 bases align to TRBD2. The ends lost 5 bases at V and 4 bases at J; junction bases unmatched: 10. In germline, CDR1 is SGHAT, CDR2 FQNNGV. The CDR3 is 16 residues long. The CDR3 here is CASSPRTSAGPDTQYF. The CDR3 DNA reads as TGTGCCAGCAGCCCCCGGACTAGCGCGGGCCCAGATACGCAGTATTTT.

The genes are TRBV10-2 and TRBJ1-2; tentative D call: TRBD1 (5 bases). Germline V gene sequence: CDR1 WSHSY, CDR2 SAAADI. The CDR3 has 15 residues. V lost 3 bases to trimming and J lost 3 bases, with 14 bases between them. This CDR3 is CASSDTGTGDYGYTF. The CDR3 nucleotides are TGCGCCAGCAGTGATACCGGGACGGGAGACTATGGCTACACCTTC.

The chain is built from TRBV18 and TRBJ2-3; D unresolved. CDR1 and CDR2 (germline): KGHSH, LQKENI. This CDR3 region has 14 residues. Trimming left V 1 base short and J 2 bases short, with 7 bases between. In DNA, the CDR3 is TGTGCCAGCTCACCACTAGTCGTCACAGATACGCAGTATTTT. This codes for CASSPLVVTDTQYF.

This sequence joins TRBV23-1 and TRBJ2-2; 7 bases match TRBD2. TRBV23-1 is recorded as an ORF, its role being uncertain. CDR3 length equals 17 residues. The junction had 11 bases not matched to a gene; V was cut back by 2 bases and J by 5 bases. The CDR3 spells CASSQKLASGFTGELFF. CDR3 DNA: TGCGCCAGCAGTCAAAAACTGGCTAGCGGCTTTACCGGGGAGCTGTTTTTT.

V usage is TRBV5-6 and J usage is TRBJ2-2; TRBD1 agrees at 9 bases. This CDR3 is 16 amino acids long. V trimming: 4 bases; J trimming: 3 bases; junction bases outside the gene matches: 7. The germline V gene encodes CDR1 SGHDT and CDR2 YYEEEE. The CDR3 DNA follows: TGTGCCAGCAGCAGACCGGGACAGGGATACACCGGGGAGCTGTTTTTT. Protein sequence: CASSRPGQGYTGELFF.

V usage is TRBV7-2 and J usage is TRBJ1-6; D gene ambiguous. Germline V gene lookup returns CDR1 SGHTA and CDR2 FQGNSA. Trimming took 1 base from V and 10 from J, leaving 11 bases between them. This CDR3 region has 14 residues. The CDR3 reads CASSLGEPTSPLHF. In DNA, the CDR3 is TGTGCCAGCAGCTTAGGCGAACCCACCTCACCCCTCCACTTT. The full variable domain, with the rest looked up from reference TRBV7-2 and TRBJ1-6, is GAGVSQSPSNKVTEKGKDVELRCDPISGHTALYWYRQSLGQGLEFLIYFQGNSAPDKSGLPSDRFSAERTGGSVSTLTIQRTQQEDSAVYLCASSLGEPTSPLHFGNGTRLTVT.

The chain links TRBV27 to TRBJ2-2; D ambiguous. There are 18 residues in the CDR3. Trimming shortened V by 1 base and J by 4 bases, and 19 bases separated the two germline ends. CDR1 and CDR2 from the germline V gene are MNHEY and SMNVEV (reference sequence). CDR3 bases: TGTGCCAGCAGTTTATACGATCGCGGTTACCCGGTCACCGGGGAGCTGTTTTTT. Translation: CASSLYDRGYPVTGELFF.

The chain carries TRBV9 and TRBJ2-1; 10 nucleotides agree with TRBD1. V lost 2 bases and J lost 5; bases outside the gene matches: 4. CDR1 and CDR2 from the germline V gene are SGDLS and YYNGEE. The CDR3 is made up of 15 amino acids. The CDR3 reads CASSVGQGMHNEQFF. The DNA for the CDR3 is TGTGCCAGCAGCGTGGGACAGGGGATGCACAATGAGCAGTTCTTC.

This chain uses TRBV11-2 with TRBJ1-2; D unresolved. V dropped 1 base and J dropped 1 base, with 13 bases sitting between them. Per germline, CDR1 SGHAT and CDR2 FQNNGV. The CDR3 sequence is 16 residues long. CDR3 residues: CASSLVRGGFNYGYTF. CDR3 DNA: TGTGCCAGCAGCTTAGTTCGGGGAGGATTTAACTATGGCTACACCTTC.

CDR3 in DNA: TGCGCCAGCAGCTTTGACGGGACTAGCTACAATGAGCAGTTCTTC. It codes for CASSFDGTSYNEQFF. The chain joins TRBV5-1 to TRBJ2-1; TRBD2 matches 8 bases. Looked up from germline, CDR1 is SGHRS and CDR2 is YFSETQ. The CDR3 has 15 residues. The J segment lost 3 bases and the V segment lost 2 bases, leaving 4 bases of the junction unmatched.

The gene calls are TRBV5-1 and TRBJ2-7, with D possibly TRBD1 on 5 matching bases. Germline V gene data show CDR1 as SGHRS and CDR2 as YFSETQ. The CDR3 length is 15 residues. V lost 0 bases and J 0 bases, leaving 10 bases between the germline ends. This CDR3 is CASSLEGPHSYEQYF. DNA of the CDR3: TGCGCCAGCAGCTTGGAGGGGCCCCACTCCTACGAGCAGTACTTC.

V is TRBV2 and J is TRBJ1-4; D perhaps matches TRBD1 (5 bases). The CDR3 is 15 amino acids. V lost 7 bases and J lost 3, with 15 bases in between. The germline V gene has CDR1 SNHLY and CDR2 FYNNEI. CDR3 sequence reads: CASIMWGMANEKLFF. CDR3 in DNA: TGTGCCAGCATCATGTGGGGCATGGCTAATGAAAAACTGTTTTTT.

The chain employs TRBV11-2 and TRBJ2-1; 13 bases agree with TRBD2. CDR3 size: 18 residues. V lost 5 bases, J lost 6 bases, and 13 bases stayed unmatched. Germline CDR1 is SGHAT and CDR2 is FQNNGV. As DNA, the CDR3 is TGTGCCAGCAGCCCTGCGACTAGCGGGGGGCGTAACCTCAATGAGCAGTTCTTC. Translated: CASSPATSGGRNLNEQFF. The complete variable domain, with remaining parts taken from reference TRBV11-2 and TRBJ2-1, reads EAGVAQSPRYKIIEKRQSVAFWCNPISGHATLYWYQQILGQGPKLLIQFQNNGVVDDSQLPKDRFSAERLKGVDSTLKIQPAKLEDSAVYLCASSPATSGGRNLNEQFFGPGTRLTVL.

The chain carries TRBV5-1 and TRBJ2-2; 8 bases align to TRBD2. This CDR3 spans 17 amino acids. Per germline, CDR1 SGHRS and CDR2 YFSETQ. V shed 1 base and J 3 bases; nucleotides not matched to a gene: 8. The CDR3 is CASSLSAGGHYTGELFF. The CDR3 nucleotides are TGCGCCAGCAGCTTGTCGGCGGGAGGACATTACACCGGGGAGCTGTTTTTT.

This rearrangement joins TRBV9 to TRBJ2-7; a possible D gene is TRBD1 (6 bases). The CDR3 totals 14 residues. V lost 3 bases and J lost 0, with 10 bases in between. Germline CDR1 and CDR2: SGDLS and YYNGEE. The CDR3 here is CASSDSGVSYEQYF. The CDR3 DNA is TGTGCCAGCAGCGATTCAGGGGTCTCCTACGAGCAGTACTTC.

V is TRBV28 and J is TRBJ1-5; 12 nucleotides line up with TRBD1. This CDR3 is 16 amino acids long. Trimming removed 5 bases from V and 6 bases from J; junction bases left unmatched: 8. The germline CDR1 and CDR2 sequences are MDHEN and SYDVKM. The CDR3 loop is CASSPGTGGSGQPQHF. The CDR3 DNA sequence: TGTGCCAGCAGTCCGGGGACAGGGGGCTCGGGTCAGCCCCAGCATTTT.

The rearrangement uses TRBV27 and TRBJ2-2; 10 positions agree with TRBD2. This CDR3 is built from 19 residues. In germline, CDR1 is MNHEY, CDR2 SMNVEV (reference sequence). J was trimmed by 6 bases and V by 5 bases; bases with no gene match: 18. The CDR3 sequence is CASSISGGRYGIFPGELFF. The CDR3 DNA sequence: TGTGCCAGCAGTATTAGCGGGGGGCGCTACGGAATTTTTCCCGGGGAGCTGTTTTTT.